This note documents a single TCR beta chain sequence. The same CDR3 arises from other DNA sequences in this sample as well. The CDR3 has 14 residues. CDR1 GTSNPN and CDR2 SVGIG come from the germline V gene (reference sequence). Trimming left V 0 bases short and J 5 bases short, with 14 bases between. The record originates from a study of cytomegalovirus exposure and HLA in healthy donors. Primers included in the PCR were 60 Vbeta and 13 Jbeta primers. Method: immunoSEQ multiplex PCR; TCRdb's copy keeps in-frame clones and lacks some. Seen in this sample are roughly 190,000 clones; the ten most common clones hold about 6.5%.

The clonotype was recovered from a young man in good health and CMV-seronegative. Sequences were obtained from PBMCs. The chain couples TRBV30 to TRBJ2-7; D uncertain. CDR3 residues: CAWSVPLLPNEQYF. Written as DNA, the CDR3 is TGTGCCTGGAGTGTACCTTTACTACCCAACGAGCAGTACTTC.